The sequence of this T cell receptor beta chain was determined in a study of vaccination and CD4 T cells after COVID-19. On the study more broadly: Convalescents were six males and four females, two of them Hispanic. Cells were stimulated with overlapping spike peptides from SARS-CoV-2, HCoV-NL63, HCoV-OC43 and HCoV-229E.

The V gene lost 1 base and the J gene lost 2 bases, with 10 bases spanning the gap. This CDR3 has 15 residues. Germline CDR1 is SGHDT and CDR2 is YYEEEE. The sample's treatment: roughly nine-day PBMC culture with coronavirus spike peptide pools or control peptides (ViraFEST assay). It was after 10 to 11 days of culture that CD4+ T cells were isolated by negative selection. Sequencing of cultured CD4+ T cell DNA used the Oncomine TCR Beta short-read assay. TCRdb used MiXCR to reprocess the PCR reads, holding one entry per CDR3 protein. Of 7,500 to 10,000 distinct CDR3 sequences listed, approximately 60% are singletons. Turning to this clonotype: Its antigen remains unknown.

The sequencing here drew on cultured CD4+ T cells from blood, taken after SARS-CoV-2 vaccination. This sequence originates from a human donor with COVID-19. The chain links TRBV5-6 to TRBJ1-5; the D is unclear. The CDR3 reads CASSLFRDRNQPQHF. In nucleotides, the CDR3 is TGTGCCAGCAGCTTGTTTAGGGATCGCAATCAGCCCCAGCATTTT.